This T cell receptor (beta chain) appears in the sequencing data of a study of T cell changes during pregnancy in multiple sclerosis. The CDR3 is 13 residues long. V shed 8 bases, J shed 1 base, and the junction held 1 base outside the gene matches. The V gene's germline CDR1 is MNHNS and CDR2 SASEGT. Profiled with immunoSEQ multiplex PCR; TCRdb holds only in-frame clones, not every one. The sample shows approximately 44,000 clones, about nine tenths of them seen only once. The sample was CD4+ T cells from peripheral blood mononuclear cells, taken in the first trimester of pregnancy. The source of this sequence is a female donor with multiple sclerosis, enrolled in a pregnancy study. The genes are TRBV6-1 and TRBJ1-5; TRBD1 aligns across 8 bases. The chain's CDR3 is CASGDRSNQPQHF. CDR3 sequence (DNA): TGTGCCAGCGGGGACAGGAGCAATCAGCCCCAGCATTTT.